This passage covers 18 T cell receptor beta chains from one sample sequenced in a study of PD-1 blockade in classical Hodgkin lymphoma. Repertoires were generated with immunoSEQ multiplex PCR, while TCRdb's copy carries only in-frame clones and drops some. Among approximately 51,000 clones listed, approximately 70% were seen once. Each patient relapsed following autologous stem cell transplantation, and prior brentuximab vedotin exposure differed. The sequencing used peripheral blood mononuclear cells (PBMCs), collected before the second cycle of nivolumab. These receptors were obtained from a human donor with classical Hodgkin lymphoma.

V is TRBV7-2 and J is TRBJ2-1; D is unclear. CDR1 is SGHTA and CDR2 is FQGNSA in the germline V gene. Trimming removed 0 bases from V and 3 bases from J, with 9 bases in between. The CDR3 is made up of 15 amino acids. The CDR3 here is CASSLAPGGYNEQFF. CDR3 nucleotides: TGTGCCAGCAGCTTAGCCCCAGGCGGCTACAATGAGCAGTTCTTC. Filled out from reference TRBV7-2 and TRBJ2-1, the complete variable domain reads GAGVSQSPSNKVTEKGKDVELRCDPISGHTALYWYRQSLGQGLEFLIYFQGNSAPDKSGLPSDRFSAERTGGSVSTLTIQRTQQEDSAVYLCASSLAPGGYNEQFFGPGTRLTVL.

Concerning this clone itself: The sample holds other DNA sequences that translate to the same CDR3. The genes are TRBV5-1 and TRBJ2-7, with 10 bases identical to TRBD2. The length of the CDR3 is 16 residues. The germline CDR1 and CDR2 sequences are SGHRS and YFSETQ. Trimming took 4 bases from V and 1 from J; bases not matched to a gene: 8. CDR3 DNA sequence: TGCGCCAGCAGCAGGGGAGGACTAGCGGAGTCCTACGAGCAGTACTTC. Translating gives CASSRGGLAESYEQYF.

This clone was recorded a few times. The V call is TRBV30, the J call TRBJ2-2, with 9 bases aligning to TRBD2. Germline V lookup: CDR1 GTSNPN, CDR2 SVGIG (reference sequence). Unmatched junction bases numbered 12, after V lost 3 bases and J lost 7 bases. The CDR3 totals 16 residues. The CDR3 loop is CAWRVTPGLASGELFF. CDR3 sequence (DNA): TGTGCCTGGAGGGTAACCCCGGGACTAGCTAGCGGGGAGCTGTTTTTT. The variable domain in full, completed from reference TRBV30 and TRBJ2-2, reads SQTIHQWPATLVQPVGSPLSLECTVEGTSNPNLYWYRQAAGRGLQLLFYSVGIGQISSEVPQNLSASRPQDRQFILSSKKLLLSDSGFYLCAWRVTPGLASGELFFGEGSRLTVL.

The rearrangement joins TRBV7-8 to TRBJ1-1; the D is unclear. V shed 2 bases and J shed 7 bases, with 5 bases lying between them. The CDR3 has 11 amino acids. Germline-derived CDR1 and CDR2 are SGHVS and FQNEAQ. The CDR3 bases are TGTGCCAGCAGCTTACGGTATGAAGCTTTCTTT. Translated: CASSLRYEAFF.

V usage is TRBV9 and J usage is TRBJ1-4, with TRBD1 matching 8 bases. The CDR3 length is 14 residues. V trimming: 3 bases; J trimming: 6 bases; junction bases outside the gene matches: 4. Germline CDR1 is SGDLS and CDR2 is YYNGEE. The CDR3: CASSGGTGYEKLFF. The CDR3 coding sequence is TGTGCCAGCAGCGGAGGGACAGGATATGAAAAACTGTTTTTT.

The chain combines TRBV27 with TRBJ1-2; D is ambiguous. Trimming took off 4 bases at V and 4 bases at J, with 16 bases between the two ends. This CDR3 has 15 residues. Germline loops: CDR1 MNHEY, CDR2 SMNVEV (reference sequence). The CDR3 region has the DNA TGTGCCAGCAGTTACACCCCCCAGCAGATCTATGGCTACACCTTC. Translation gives CASSYTPQQIYGYTF.

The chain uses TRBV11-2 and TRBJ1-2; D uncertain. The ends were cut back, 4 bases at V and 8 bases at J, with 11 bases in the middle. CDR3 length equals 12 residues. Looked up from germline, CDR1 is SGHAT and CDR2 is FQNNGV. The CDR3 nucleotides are TGTGCCAGCAGCTCCATCGGGCGCGGCTACACCTTC. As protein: CASSSIGRGYTF.

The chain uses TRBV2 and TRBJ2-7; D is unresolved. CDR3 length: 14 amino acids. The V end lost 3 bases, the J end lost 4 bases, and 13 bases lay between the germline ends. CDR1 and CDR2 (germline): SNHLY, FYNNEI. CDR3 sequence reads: CASSDWARIYEQYF. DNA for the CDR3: TGTGCCAGCAGTGATTGGGCCCGGATTTACGAGCAGTACTTC.

DNA of the CDR3: TGTGCCAGCAGCTTAGATTCGGCGGGAGTTGAGCAGTACTTC. Encoded protein: CASSLDSAGVEQYF. This chain connects TRBV7-6 to TRBJ2-7, with 7 bases matching TRBD2. The CDR3 loop spans 14 amino acids. Trimming took 1 base from V and 7 from J; bases not matched to a gene: 7. Germline V lookup: CDR1 SGHVS, CDR2 FNYEAQ.

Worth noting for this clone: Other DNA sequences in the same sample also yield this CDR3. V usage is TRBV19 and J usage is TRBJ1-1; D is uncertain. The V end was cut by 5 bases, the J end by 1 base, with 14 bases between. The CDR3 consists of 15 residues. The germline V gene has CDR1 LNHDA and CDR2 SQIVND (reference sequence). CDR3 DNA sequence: TGTGCCAGTAGTCCCCGTTTGGTGGCGAACACTGAAGCTTTCTTT. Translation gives CASSPRLVANTEAFF.

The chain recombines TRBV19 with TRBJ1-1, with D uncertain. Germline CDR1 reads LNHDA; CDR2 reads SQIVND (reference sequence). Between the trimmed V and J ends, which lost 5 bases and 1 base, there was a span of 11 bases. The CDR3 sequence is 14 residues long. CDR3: CASSGTAPNTEAFF. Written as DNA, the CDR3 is TGTGCCAGTAGTGGTACAGCTCCGAACACTGAAGCTTTCTTT.

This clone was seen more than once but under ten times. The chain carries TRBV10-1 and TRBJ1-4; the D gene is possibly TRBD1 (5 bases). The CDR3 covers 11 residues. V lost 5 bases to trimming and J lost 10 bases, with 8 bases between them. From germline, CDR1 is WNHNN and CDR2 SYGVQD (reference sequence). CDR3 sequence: CASSTGAKLFF. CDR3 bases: TGCGCCAGCAGTACAGGAGCAAAACTGTTTTTT.

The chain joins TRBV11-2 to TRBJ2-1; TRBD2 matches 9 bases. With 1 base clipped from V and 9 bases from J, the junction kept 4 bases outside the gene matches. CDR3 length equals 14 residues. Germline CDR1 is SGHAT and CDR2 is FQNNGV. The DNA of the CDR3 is TGTGCCAGCAGCTTAGGGGCGGGAGGGAGTGAGCAGTTCTTC. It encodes CASSLGAGGSEQFF.

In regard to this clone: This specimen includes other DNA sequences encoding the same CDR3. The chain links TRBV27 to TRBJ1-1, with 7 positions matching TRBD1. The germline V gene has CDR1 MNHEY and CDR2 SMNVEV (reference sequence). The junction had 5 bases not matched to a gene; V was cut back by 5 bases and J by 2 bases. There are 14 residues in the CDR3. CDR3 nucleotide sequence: TGTGCCAGCAGTCCCCGGACAGGTAACACTGAAGCTTTCTTT. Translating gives CASSPRTGNTEAFF.

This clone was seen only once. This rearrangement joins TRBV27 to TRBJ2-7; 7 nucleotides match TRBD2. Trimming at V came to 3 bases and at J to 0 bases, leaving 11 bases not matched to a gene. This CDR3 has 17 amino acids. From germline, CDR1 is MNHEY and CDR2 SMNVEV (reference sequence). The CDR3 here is CASSLGGFLKSSYEQYF. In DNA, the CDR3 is TGTGCCAGCAGTTTGGGGGGGTTCCTTAAGAGCTCCTACGAGCAGTACTTC.

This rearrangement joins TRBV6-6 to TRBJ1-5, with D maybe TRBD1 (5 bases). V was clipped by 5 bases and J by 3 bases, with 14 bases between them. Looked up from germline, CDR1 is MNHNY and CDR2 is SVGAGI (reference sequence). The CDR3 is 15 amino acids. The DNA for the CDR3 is TGTGCCAGCAGTCGCGCGGGGGGGAACAATCAGCCCCAGCATTTT. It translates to CASSRAGGNNQPQHF.

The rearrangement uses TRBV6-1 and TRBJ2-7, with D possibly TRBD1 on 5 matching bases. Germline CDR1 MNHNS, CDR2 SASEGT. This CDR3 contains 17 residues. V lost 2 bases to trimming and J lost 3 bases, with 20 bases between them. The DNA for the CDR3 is TGTGCCAGCAGTGAATTGGGTGCAGGGTTGGGGATCTACGAGCAGTACTTC. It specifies CASSELGAGLGIYEQYF.

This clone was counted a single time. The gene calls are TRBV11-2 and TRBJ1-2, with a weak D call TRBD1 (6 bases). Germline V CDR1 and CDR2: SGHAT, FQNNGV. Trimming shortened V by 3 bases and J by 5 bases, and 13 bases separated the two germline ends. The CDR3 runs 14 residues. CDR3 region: CASSFSPGAYGYTF. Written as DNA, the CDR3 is TGTGCCAGCAGCTTTTCGCCAGGGGCGTATGGCTACACCTTC.